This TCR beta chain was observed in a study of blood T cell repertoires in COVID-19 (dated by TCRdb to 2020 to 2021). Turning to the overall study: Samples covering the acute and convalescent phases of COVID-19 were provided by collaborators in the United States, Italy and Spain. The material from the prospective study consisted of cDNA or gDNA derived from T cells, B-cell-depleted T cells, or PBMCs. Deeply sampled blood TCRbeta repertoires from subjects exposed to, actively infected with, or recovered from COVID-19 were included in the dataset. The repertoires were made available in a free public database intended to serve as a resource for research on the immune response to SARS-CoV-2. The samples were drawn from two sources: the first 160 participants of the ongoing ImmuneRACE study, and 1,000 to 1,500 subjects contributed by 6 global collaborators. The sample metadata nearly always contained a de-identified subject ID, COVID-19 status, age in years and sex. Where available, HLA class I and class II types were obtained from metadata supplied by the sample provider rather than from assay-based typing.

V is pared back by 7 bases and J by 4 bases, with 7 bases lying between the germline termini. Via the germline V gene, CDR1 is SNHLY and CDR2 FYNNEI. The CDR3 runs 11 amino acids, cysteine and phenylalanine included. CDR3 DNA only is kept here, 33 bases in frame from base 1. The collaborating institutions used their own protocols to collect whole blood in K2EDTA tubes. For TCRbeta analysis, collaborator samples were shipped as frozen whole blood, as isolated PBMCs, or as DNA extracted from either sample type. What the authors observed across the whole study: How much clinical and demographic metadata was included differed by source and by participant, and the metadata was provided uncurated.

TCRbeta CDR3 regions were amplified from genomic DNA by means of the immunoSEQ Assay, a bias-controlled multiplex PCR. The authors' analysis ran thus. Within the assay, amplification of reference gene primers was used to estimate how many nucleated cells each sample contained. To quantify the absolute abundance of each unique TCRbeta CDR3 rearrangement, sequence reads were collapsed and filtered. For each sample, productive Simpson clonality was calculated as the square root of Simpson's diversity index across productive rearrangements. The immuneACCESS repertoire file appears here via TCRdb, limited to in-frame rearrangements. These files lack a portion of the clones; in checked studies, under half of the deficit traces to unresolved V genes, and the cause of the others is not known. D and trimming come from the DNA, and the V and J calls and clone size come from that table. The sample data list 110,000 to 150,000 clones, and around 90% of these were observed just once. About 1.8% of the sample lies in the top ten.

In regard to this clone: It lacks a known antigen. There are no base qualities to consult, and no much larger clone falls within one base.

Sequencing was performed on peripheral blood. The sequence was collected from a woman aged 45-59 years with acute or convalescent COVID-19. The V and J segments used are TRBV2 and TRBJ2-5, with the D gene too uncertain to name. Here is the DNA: TGTGCCAGCATCCCGAGAGAGACCCAGTACTTC. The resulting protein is CASIPRETQYF.